This is a list of T cell receptor beta chains from one sample in a study of T cells in Graves' hyperthyroidism and ophthalmopathy. TCRdb re-called the multiplex PCR reads with MiXCR, one entry per CDR3 protein. The sample yields some 600,000 distinct CDR3 sequences, approximately 15% seen once. The sequencing input was blood. These receptors came from a woman in her 30s with Graves' hyperthyroidism that later progressed to Graves' ophthalmopathy. The CDR3 runs from the conserved cysteine through the conserved F or W. D genes are given only for firm matches. Size tells how often a clone was seen (once, few, many) or the class of an expanded clone, and some rows leave it out.

d_gene,j_gene,abundance,v_gene,len,CDR3nt,CDR3aa
TRBD1,TRBJ2-7,many,TRBV7-2,15,TGTGCCAGCAGCTTATCTTTGGACAGGACCTACGAGCAGTACTTC,CASSLSLDRTYEQYF
-,TRBJ2-6,-,TRBV30,11,TGTGCCTGGAGTGTATCTATCGTCCTGACTTTC,CAWSVSIVLTF
-,TRBJ2-2,many,TRBV6-2/TRBV6-3,14,TGTGCCACCTCAGAGGACAGGAACACCGGGGAGCTGTTTTTT,CATSEDRNTGELFF
-,TRBJ2-3,many,TRBV27,15,TGTGCCAGCAGTTCCCCCTGGGACAGCACAGATACGCAGTATTTT,CASSSPWDSTDTQYF
TRBD1,TRBJ2-7,many,TRBV5-1,15,TGCGCCAGCAGCTTTACCGGGACAGGGGATTACGAGCAGTACTTC,CASSFTGTGDYEQYF
TRBD1,TRBJ1-6,few,TRBV19,15,TGTGCCAGTAGTCTCGCGACAGGGTTGGTTTCACCCCTCCACTTT,CASSLATGLVSPLHF
-,TRBJ1-2,many,TRBV19,11,TGTGCCAGTAGTATTAGCGGCGGCTACACCTTC,CASSISGGYTF
TRBD1,TRBJ2-5,many,TRBV6-5,15,TGTGCCAGCAGTTACTCGGGACAGGGGGGGGAGACCCAGTACTTC,CASSYSGQGGETQYF
TRBD2,TRBJ2-3,many,TRBV24-1,16,TGTGCCACCAGTGATTTGACTAGCGGGAGCACAGATACGCAGTATTTT,CATSDLTSGSTDTQYF
-,TRBJ1-5,-,TRBV19,16,TGTGCCAGTACCGCGGTTTCGGGGATTTCCAATCAGCCCCAGCATTTT,CASTAVSGISNQPQHF
-,TRBJ2-7,-,TRBV4-1,16,TGCGCCAGCAGCCCAGGACGGAGGCTGACAGAATACGAGCAGTACTTC,CASSPGRRLTEYEQYF
TRBD1,TRBJ2-5,-,TRBV20-1,14,TGCAGTGCTGGACCAACAGGGGGTGGAGAGACCCAGTACTTC,CSAGPTGGGETQYF
TRBD2,TRBJ2-3,many,TRBV20-1,15,TGCAGTGCCCCGAGGGCTAGCGGGAGCCAAGATACGCAGTATTTT,CSAPRASGSQDTQYF
TRBD1,TRBJ1-1,many,TRBV28,14,TGTGCCAGCAGTTTAGTCAGGGGGCTCCCTGAAGCTTTCTTT,CASSLVRGLPEAFF
TRBD1,TRBJ1-5,-,TRBV30,13,TGTGCCCGGACAGGGGGTTTCAAACAGCCCCAGCATTTT,CARTGGFKQPQHF
-,TRBJ2-3,-,TRBV24-1,16,TGTGCCACCAGTGATCCAGGGCAGGAGGGCCAAGATACGCAGTATTTT,CATSDPGQEGQDTQYF
-,TRBJ2-1,many,TRBV7-2,13,TGTGCCAGCAGCTTGGAGGTGTGGGATGAGCAGTTCTTC,CASSLEVWDEQFF
-,TRBJ1-1,-,TRBV29-1,11,TGCAGCGGGTCGGGTTACACTGAAGCTTTCTTT,CSGSGYTEAFF
-,TRBJ2-1,few,TRBV4-3,14,TGCGCCAGCAGCCCGCGTTTCTGGGGGAATGAGCAGTTCTTC,CASSPRFWGNEQFF
-,TRBJ1-1,many,TRBV20-1,11,TGCAGTGCTCCCGAGGGTCCACAAGCATTCTTT,CSAPEGPQAFF
TRBD2,TRBJ2-3,many,TRBV18,15,TGTGCCAGCAGGACTAGCGGGAGTCAGGCAGATACGCAGTATTTT,CASRTSGSQADTQYF
-,TRBJ2-7,many,TRBV12-5,11,TGTGCTAGTGGACTAATCTACGAGCAGTACTTC,CASGLIYEQYF
TRBD1,TRBJ2-7,many,TRBV6-1,14,TGTGCCAGCAGAAGGACAGGGAGTCCCTACGAGCAGTACTTC,CASRRTGSPYEQYF
TRBD2,TRBJ2-7,-,TRBV7-2,15,TGTGCCAGCAGCGCGACTAGCGGGCACTCCTACGAGCAGTACTTC,CASSATSGHSYEQYF
-,TRBJ2-5,many,TRBV20-1,13,TGCAGTGCTAGTTCAGGGGACCAAGAGACCCAGTACTTC,CSASSGDQETQYF
-,TRBJ2-2,many,TRBV28,16,TGTGCCAGCAGTTTTAATTCAGGGGTGAACACCGGGGAGCTGTTTTTT,CASSFNSGVNTGELFF
-,TRBJ1-2,many,TRBV28,14,TGTGCCACTTCCACCGGGGGCAGGGCCTATGGCTACACCTTC,CATSTGGRAYGYTF
-,TRBJ1-1,-,TRBV5-1,15,TGCGCCAGCAGCGAGTCGCCAGGAATGAACACTGAAGCTTTCTTT,CASSESPGMNTEAFF
-,TRBJ2-5,many,TRBV28,13,TGTGCCAGCAGTTTGTTCAGCCAAGAGACCCAGTACTTC,CASSLFSQETQYF
-,TRBJ2-3,many,TRBV27,17,TGTGCCAGCAGCCCCCAGCCCGGACGGGATTTCACAGATACGCAGTATTTT,CASSPQPGRDFTDTQYF
-,TRBJ1-3,few,TRBV4-3,17,TGCGCCAGCAGCCAAGATTCAACTGGGGGCCCTGGAAACACCATATATTTT,CASSQDSTGGPGNTIYF
-,TRBJ1-3,many,TRBV12-3/TRBV12-4,14,TGTGCAACTCGACAGGCGAACTCTGGAAACACCATATATTTT,CATRQANSGNTIYF
-,TRBJ2-1,few,TRBV20-1,15,TGCAGTGCTACCCTCCCTGGGGACGGCCACAATGAGCAGTTCTTC,CSATLPGDGHNEQFF
TRBD2,TRBJ2-7,-,TRBV5-4,18,TGCGCCAGCAGCCAAGGTTCGGTCGGCGGGAGTCATCCCTACGAGCAGTACTTC,CASSQGSVGGSHPYEQYF
-,TRBJ2-6,-,TRBV7-7,15,TGTGCTAGCAGCGCCGCCGGTTCTGGGGCCAACGTCCTGACTTTC,CASSAAGSGANVLTF
-,TRBJ1-4,many,TRBV5-1,14,TGCGCCAGCAGCTTGGCGCCAGGTGGCGAAAAACTGTTTTTT,CASSLAPGGEKLFF
-,TRBJ2-7,few,TRBV9,16,TGTGCCAGCAGCGTATCGGGCAGGGAAGATTCCTACGAGCAGTACTTC,CASSVSGREDSYEQYF
TRBD2,TRBJ2-3,-,TRBV28,18,TGTGCCAGCAGTTTGTCCCGGACTAGCGGGGGGGTGACAGATACGCAGTATTTT,CASSLSRTSGGVTDTQYF
-,TRBJ1-1,many,TRBV5-4,13,TGTGCCAGCAGCCCGGATTGGGGAACTGAAGCTTTCTTT,CASSPDWGTEAFF
TRBD2,TRBJ2-3,-,TRBV12-3/TRBV12-4,16,TGTGCCAGCACCCCGGCGTTAGCGGGACCAGCCCATACGCAGTATTTT,CASTPALAGPAHTQYF
-,TRBJ2-3,-,TRBV5-1,14,TGCGCCAGCAGCTTGAAAAGTAGCACAGATACGCAGTATTTT,CASSLKSSTDTQYF
TRBD1,TRBJ1-6,-,TRBV11-2,17,TGTGCCAGCAGCCGAGCCGGGACAGGGACCTATAATTCACCCCTCCACTTT,CASSRAGTGTYNSPLHF
TRBD1,TRBJ2-3,many,TRBV12-3/TRBV12-4,15,TGTGCCAGCAGTACAACAGGGGGTAATACAGATACGCAGTATTTT,CASSTTGGNTDTQYF
-,TRBJ1-1,few,TRBV20-1,14,TGCAGTGCTCTCGAGCAGGGATGGAGCACTGAAGCTTTCTTT,CSALEQGWSTEAFF
-,TRBJ2-1,many,TRBV19,16,TGTGCCAGTAGTAAAGGTTTTGGGAGAGGTCCCAATGAGCAGTTCTTC,CASSKGFGRGPNEQFF
-,TRBJ1-4,-,TRBV7-2,16,TGTGCCAGCAGCCTCGGGGGAATAGCAACTAATGAAAAACTGTTTTTT,CASSLGGIATNEKLFF
TRBD1,TRBJ1-4,many,TRBV28,16,TGTGCCAGCAGGATGACAGGGGAAGGGCCGGGTGAAAAACTGTTTTTT,CASRMTGEGPGEKLFF